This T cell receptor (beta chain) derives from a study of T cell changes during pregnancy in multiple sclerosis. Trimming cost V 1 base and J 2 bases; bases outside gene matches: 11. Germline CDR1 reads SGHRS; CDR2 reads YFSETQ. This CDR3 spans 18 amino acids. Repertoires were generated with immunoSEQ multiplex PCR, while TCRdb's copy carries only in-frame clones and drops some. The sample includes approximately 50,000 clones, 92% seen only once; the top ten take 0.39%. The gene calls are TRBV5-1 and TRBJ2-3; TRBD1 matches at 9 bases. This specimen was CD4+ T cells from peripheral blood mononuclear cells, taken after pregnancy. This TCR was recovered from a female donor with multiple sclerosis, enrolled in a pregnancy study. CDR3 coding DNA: TGCGCCAGCAGCTTGTCCGGGACAGGGCGAGGAGTCACAGATACGCAGTATTTT. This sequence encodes CASSLSGTGRGVTDTQYF. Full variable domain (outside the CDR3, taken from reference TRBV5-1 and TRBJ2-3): KAGVTQTPRYLIKTRGQQVTLSCSPISGHRSVSWYQQTPGQGLQFLFEYFSETQRNKGNFPGRFSGRQFSNSRSEMNVSTLELGDSALYLCASSLSGTGRGVTDTQYFGPGTRLTVL.